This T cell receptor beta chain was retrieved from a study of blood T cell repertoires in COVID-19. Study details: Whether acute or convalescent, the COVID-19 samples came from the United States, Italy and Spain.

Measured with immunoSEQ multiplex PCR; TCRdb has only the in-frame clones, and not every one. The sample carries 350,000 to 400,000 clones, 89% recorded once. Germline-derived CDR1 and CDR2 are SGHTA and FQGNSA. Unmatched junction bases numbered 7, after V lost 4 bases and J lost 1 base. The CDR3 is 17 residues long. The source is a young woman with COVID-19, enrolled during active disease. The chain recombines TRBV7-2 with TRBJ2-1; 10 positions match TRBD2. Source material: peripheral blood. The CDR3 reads CASSSRTSGYSYNEQFF. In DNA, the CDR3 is TGTGCCAGCAGCTCCCGGACTAGCGGTTATTCCTACAATGAGCAGTTCTTC.